This TCR beta chain was recorded in a study of CD8 T cells in ankylosing spondylitis. Broader study findings: Certain motif variants had earlier appeared in reactive arthritis synovial fluid and blood.

Quantitative molecular-barcoded 5'-RACE generated the TCR beta libraries. TCRdb re-derived calls from the 5' RACE reads in MiXCR, one entry per CDR3 protein. Here the sample spans roughly 150,000 distinct CDR3 sequences, 30% to 35% being singletons. This clonotype appeared a few times. Antigen unknown. The clonotype originates from a male donor with ankylosing spondylitis. Sample: synovial fluid, either unsorted or a sorted T cell fraction (not recorded which).

The CDR3 protein is CAGNPSTLSTGELFF. CDR3 DNA: TGTGCCGGAAACCCATCGACCCTTAGTACCGGGGAGCTGTTTTTT. The chain links TRBV2 to TRBJ2-2; D call uncertain. This CDR3 is 15 amino acids long. Germline V gene sequence: CDR1 SNHLY, CDR2 FYNNEI. Trimming cost V 11 bases and J 5 bases, with 21 bases left between them.